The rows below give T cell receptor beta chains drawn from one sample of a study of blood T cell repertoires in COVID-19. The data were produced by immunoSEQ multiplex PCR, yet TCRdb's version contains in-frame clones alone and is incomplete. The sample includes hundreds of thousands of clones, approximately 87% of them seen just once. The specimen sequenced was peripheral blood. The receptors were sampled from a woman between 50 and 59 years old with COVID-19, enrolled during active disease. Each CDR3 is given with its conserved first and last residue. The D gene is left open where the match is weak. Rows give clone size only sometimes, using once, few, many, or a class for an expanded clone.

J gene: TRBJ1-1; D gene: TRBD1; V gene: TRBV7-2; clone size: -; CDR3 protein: CASSLGGQGLMNTEAFF; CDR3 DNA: TGTGCCAGCAGCTTAGGAGGACAGGGGCTAATGAACACTGAAGCTTTCTTT
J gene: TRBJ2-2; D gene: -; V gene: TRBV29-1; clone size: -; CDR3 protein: CSVGQGQNTGELFF; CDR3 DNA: TGCAGCGTTGGCCAGGGACAGAACACCGGGGAGCTGTTTTTT
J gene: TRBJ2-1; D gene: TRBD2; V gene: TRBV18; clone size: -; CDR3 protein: CASSPGLAGVLEQFF; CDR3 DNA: TGTGCCAGCTCACCAGGACTAGCGGGAGTCCTTGAGCAGTTCTTC
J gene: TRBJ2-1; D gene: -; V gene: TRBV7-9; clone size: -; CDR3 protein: CASSLVSARAGEQFF; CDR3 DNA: TGTGCCAGCAGCTTAGTTTCCGCTAGAGCCGGTGAGCAGTTCTTC
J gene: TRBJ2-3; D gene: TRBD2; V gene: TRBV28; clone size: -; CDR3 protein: CASASGTDTQYF; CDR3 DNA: TGTGCTTCGGCTAGCGGGACAGATACGCAGTATTTT
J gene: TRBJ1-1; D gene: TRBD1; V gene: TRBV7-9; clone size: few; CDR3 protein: CASSHRGGGTEAFF; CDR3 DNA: TGTGCCAGCAGCCACAGGGGAGGCGGCACTGAAGCTTTCTTT
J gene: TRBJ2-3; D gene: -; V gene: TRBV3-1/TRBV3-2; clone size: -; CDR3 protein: CASSRRTDTQYF; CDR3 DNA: TGTGCCAGCAGCCGCAGAACAGATACGCAGTATTTT
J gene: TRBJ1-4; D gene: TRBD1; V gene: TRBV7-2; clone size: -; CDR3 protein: CASSFPGQGSEKLFF; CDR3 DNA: TGTGCCAGCAGCTTTCCGGGACAGGGGAGTGAAAAACTGTTTTTT
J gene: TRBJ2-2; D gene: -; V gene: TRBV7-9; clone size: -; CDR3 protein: CASSLLGGRGVGELFF; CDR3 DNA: TGTGCCAGCAGCTTACTTGGAGGTAGAGGAGTCGGGGAGCTGTTTTTT
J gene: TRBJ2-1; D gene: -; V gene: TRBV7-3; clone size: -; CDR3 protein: CASSLRPTYNEQFF; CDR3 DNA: TGTGCCAGCAGCTTGCGGCCAACCTACAATGAGCAGTTCTTC
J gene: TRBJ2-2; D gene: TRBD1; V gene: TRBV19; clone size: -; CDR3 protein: CASSKKTGGNTGELFF; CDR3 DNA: TGTGCCAGTAGTAAAAAGACAGGGGGCAACACCGGGGAGCTGTTTTTT
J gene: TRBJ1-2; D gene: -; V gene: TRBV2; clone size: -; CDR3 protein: CASRGGGEVYGYTF; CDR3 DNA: TGTGCCAGCAGGGGCGGAGGGGAGGTTTATGGCTACACCTTC
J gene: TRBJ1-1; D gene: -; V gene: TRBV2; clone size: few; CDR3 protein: CASSEGRYTEAFF; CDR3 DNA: TGTGCCAGCAGTGAAGGGAGGTATACTGAAGCTTTCTTT
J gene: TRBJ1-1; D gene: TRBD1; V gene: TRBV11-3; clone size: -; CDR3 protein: CASSFRTGVNTEAFF; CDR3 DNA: TGTGCCAGCAGCTTCAGGACAGGAGTGAACACTGAAGCTTTCTTT
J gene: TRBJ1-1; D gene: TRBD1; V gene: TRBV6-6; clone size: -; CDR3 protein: CASSPTGTGRFAAFF; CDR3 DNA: TGTGCCAGCAGTCCTACCGGGACAGGGAGGTTTGCAGCTTTCTTT
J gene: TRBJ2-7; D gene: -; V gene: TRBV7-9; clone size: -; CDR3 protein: CASSLAVSYEQYF; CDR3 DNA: TGTGCCAGCAGCTTGGCGGTCTCCTACGAGCAGTACTTC
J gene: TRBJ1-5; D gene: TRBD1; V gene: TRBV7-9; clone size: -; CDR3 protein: CASSLTGGDQPQHF; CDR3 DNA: TGTGCCAGCAGCTTGACAGGGGGAGATCAGCCCCAGCATTTT
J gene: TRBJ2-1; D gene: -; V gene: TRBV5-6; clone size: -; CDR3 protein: CASSLDGGTPRGEQFF; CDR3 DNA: TGTGCCAGCAGCTTGGACGGAGGGACTCCGCGGGGTGAGCAGTTCTTC
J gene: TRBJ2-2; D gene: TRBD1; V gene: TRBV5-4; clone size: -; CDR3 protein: CASSAGTVNTGELFF; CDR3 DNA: TGTGCCAGCAGCGCCGGGACAGTCAACACCGGGGAGCTGTTTTTT
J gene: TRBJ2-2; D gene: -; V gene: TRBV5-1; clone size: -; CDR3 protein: CASSLAGRPNTGELFF; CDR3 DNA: TGCGCCAGCAGCTTGGCCGGGAGACCGAACACCGGGGAGCTGTTTTTT
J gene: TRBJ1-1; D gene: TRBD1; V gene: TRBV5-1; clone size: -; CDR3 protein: CASSFPVVGGLSEAFF; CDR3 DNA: TGCGCCAGCAGCTTCCCGGTGGTAGGGGGCTTATCTGAAGCTTTCTTT
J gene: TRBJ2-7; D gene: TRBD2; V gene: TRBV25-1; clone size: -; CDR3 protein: CASSLQLGTSAAYEQYF; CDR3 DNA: TGTGCCAGCAGTCTCCAGTTGGGGACTAGCGCCGCCTACGAGCAGTACTTC
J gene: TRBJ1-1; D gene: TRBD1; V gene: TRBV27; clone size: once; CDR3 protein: CASSNRQGWTEAFF; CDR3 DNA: TGTGCCAGCAGTAATCGACAGGGGTGGACTGAAGCTTTCTTT
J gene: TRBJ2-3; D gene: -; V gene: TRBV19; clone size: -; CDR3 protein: CASSISTRDTQYF; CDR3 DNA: TGTGCCAGTAGTATATCTACGCGGGATACGCAGTATTTT
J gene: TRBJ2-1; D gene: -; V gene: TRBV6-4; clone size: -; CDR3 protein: CASSDGRGINNEQFF; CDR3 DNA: TGTGCCAGCAGTGACGGTCGGGGGATCAACAATGAGCAGTTCTTC
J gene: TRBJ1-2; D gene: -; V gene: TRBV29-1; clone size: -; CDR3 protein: CSVRTLTNYGYTF; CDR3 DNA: TGCAGCGTTCGCACATTAACTAACTATGGCTACACCTTC
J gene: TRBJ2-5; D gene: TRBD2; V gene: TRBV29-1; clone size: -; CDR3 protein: CSVEGTSGRDETQYF; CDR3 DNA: TGCAGCGTTGAGGGGACTAGCGGGAGGGATGAGACCCAGTACTTC
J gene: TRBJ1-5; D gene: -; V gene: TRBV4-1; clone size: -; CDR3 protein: CASSQGRESQPQHF; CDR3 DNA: TGCGCCAGCAGCCAGGGACGGGAGAGTCAGCCCCAGCATTTT
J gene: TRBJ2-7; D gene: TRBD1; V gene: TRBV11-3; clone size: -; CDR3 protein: CASSFPGQRSYEQYF; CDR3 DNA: TGTGCCAGCAGCTTCCCGGGACAGAGGTCCTACGAGCAGTACTTC
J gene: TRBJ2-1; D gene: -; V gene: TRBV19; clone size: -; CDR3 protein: CASSIYRTAGSEQFF; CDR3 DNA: TGTGCCAGTAGTATATATCGGACAGCGGGAAGTGAGCAGTTCTTC
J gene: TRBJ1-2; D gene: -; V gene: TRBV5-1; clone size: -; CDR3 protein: CASSLGGEAGYTF; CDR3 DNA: TGCGCCAGCAGCTTGGGAGGGGAGGCTGGCTACACCTTC
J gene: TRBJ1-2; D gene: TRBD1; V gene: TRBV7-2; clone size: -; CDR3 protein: CASSPKTGIYGYTF; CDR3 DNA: TGTGCCAGCAGCCCCAAGACAGGGATATATGGCTACACCTTC
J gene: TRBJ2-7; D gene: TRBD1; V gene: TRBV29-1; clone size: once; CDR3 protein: CSVEGQGGGEQYF; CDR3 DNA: TGCAGCGTTGAAGGACAGGGCGGTGGCGAGCAGTACTTC
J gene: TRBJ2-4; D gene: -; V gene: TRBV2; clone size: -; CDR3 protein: CASTLGIYKNIQYF; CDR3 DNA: TGTGCCAGCACCCTCGGGATTTACAAAAACATTCAGTACTTC
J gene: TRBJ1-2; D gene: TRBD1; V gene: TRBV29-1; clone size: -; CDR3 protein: CSVDGTGPFYGYTF; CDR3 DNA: TGCAGCGTTGATGGGACAGGGCCCTTTTATGGCTACACCTTC
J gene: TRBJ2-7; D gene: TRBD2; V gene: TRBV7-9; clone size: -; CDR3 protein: CASSLVAGGIRVQYF; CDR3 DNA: TGTGCCAGCAGCTTAGTAGCGGGAGGAATACGAGTGCAGTACTTC
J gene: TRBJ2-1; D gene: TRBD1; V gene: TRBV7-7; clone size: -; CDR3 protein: CASSPGQGSYNEQFF; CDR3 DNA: TGTGCCAGCAGCCCTGGACAGGGGAGCTACAATGAGCAGTTCTTC
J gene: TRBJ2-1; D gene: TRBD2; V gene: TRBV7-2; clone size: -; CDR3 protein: CASSQAGGNYNEQFF; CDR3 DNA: TGTGCCAGCAGCCAAGCGGGAGGGAACTACAATGAGCAGTTCTTC
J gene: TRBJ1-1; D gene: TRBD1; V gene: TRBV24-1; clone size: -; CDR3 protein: CATSDPLRGPEAFF; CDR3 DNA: TGTGCCACCAGTGACCCACTCAGGGGGCCTGAAGCTTTCTTT
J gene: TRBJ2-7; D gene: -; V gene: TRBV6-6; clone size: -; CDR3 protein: CASRGGGSFYEQYF; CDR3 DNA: TGTGCCAGCAGGGGGGGTGGGAGTTTCTACGAGCAGTACTTC
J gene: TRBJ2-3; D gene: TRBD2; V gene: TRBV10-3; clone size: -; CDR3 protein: CAINRGSLKDTQYF; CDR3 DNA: TGTGCCATCAATCGCGGGAGCTTGAAAGATACGCAGTATTTT
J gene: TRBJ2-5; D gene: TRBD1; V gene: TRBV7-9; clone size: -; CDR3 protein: CASSDRTGGAIEETQYF; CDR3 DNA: TGTGCCAGCAGCGACAGGACAGGGGGCGCGATTGAAGAGACCCAGTACTTC
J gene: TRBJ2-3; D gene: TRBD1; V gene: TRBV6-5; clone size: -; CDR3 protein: CASSSRTGGGTDTQYF; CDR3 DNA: TGTGCCAGCAGTTCGCGGACAGGGGGTGGCACAGATACGCAGTATTTT
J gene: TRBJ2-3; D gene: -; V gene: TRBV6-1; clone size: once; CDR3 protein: CASSELHPSTDTQYF; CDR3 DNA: TGTGCCAGCAGTGAATTACATCCTAGCACAGATACGCAGTATTTT
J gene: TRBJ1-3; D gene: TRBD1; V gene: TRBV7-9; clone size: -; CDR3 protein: CASSHRDRARGNTIYF; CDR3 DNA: TGTGCCAGCAGCCACCGGGACAGGGCAAGAGGAAACACCATATATTTT
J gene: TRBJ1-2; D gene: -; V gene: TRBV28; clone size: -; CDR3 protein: CASRPTGANYGYTF; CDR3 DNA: TGTGCCAGCCGTCCCACGGGGGCTAACTATGGCTACACCTTC
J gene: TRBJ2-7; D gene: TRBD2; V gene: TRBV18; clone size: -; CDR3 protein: CASSPSRLAGVGEQYF; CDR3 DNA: TGTGCCAGCTCACCGTCTAGACTAGCGGGAGTGGGCGAGCAGTACTTC
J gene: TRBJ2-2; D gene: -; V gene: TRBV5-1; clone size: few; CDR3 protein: CASSLRQNTGELFF; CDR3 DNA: TGCGCCAGCAGCCTCCGACAGAACACCGGGGAGCTGTTTTTT